This T cell receptor beta chain is drawn from a study of tumor-infiltrating lymphocytes in primary liver carcinoma. Study-level results: Whereas tumor region pairs overlapped more, tumor-adjacent and tumor-blood pairs overlapped less.

Points on this clonotype: Its antigen is unidentified. Possible read error: a much larger clone is one base away.

Germline V gene lookup returns CDR1 LNHDA and CDR2 SQIVND (reference sequence). The CDR3 has 14 amino acids. The V and J ends lost 6 bases and 4 bases respectively, with 14 bases between them. TCR beta cDNA came from roughly 550 ng total RNA, primed with a constant-region primer. Three-round nested multiplex PCR performed with slightly modified ARM-PCR produced the TCR beta libraries. Investigators reported that the first two PCR rounds, at 10 to 11 cycles each, used TRBV1-TRBV30 forward primers with a C-beta reverse primer. TCRdb passed the multiplex PCR reads through MiXCR, listing each CDR3 protein once. In the table there are 40,000 to 60,000 distinct CDR3 sequences, about three quarters of which are singletons. Co-extraction yielded RNA and DNA from around 20-30 mg of unsorted bulk tissue.

Sample: liver tumor tissue from sampling region 5. Subset reported: tumor region T5, tumor centre. This rearrangement joins TRBV19 to TRBJ2-3, with D perhaps matching TRBD1 (6 bases). The TCR comes from a man between 35 and 55 years old with primary liver carcinoma and hepatitis B virus infection. The CDR3 DNA reads TGTGCCAGTAGACCTCATGGGGGCGCAGATACGCAGTATTTT. It specifies CASRPHGGADTQYF.